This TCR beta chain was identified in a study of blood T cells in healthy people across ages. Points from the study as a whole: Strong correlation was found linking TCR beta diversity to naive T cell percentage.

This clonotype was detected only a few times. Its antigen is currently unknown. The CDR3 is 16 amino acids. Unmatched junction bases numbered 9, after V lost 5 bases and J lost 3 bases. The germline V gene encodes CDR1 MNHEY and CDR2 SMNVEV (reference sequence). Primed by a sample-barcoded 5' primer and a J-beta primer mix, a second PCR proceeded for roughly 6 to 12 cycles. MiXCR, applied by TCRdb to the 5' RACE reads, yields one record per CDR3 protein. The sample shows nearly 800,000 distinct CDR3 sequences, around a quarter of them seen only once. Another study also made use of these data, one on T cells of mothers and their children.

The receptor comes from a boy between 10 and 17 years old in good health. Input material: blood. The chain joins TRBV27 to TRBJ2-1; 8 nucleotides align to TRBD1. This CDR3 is CASSTQQGEVYNEQFF. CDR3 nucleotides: TGTGCCAGCAGTACCCAACAGGGGGAGGTCTACAATGAGCAGTTCTTC.